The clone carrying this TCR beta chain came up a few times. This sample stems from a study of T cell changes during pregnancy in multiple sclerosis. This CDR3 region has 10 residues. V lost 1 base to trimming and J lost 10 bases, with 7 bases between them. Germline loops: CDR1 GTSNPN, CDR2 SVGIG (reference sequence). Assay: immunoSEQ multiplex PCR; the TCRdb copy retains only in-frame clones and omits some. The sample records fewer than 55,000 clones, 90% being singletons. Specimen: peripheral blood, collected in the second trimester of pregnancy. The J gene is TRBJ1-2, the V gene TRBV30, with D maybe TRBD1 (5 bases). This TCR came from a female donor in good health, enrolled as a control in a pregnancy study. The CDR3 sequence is CAWSAGVYTF. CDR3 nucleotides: TGTGCCTGGAGTGCGGGGGTCTACACCTTC.